In this sample, the clone carrying this T cell receptor beta chain turned up many times. Its antigen is not identified. This entry is derived from a study of breast tumors, draining lymph nodes, adjacent tissues. TCRdb called the multiplex PCR reads again in MiXCR, with one record for every CDR3 protein. Of some 170,000 distinct CDR3 sequences listed, approximately 30% were seen once; the top ten hold about 3.8%. Germline V gene lookup returns CDR1 MNHEY and CDR2 SMNVEV (reference sequence). Deletions cut 5 bases from V and 5 bases from J, with 13 bases between. The CDR3 runs to 14 residues. Samples came from axillary lymph nodes draining the breast cancer. Overall study findings and caveats: Compared with basal-like, luminal-like tumors shared significantly more repertoire with nontumor tissue. Tumor TCR diversity was below lymph nodes but above nontumor tissue. That most tumor T cells come from lymph nodes remained unproven. Data fit most tumor T cells coming from lymph node, expanding in tumor.

This sequence joins TRBV27 and TRBJ2-1; tentatively, D is TRBD2 (6 bases). The sequenced sample consisted of axillary lymph node tissue. This receptor was obtained from a female donor with breast cancer. Some clones in this sample may be carry-over from other donors' samples. CDR3 protein: CASSLERANNEQFF. The CDR3 region has the DNA TGTGCCAGCAGTCTGGAGCGGGCTAACAATGAGCAGTTCTTC.